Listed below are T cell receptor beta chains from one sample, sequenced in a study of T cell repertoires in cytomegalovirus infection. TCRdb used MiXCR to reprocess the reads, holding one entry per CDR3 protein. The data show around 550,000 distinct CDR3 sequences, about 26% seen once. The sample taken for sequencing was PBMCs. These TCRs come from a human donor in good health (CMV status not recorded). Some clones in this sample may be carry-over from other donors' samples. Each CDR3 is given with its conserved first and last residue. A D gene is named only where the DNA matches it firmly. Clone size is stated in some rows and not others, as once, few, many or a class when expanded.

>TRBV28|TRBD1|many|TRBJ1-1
TGTGCCAGCAGGCTCAGGGGGCCGAACACTGAAGCTTTCTTT
CASRLRGPNTEAFF
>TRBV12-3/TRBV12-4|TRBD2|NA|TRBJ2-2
TGTGCCAGCAGCCCAGGGACTAGCGGTTTGCTTCCGAACACCGGGGAGCTGTTTTTT
CASSPGTSGLLPNTGELFF
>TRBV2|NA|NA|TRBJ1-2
TGTGCCAGCAGTGAAAGGGCCAGGAGAAACTATGGCTACACCTTC
CASSERARRNYGYTF
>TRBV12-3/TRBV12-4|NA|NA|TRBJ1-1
TGTGCCAGCAGTTTGGGGGGGGAAAGAGCTTTCTTT
CASSLGGERAFF
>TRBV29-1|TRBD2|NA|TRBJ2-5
TGCAGCGTTGAACTAAACCCGGGACTAGCGGGAGGCCTGTTGTACTTC
CSVELNPGLAGGLLYF
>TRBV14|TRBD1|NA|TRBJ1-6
TGTGCCAGCAGCCATCGGACAGGGGGCAATTCACCCCTCCACTTT
CASSHRTGGNSPLHF
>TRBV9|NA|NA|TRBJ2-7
TGTGCCAGCAGCGTAGCATCGGGAGCCTCCTACGAGCAGTACTTC
CASSVASGASYEQYF
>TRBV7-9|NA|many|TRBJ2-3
TGTGCCAGCAGCCCATCGGTCACAGATACGCAGTATTTT
CASSPSVTDTQYF
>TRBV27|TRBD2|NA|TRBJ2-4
TGTGCCAGCAGCGGACTAGCGGGACTAGCCAAAACCATTCAGTACTTC
CASSGLAGLAKTIQYF
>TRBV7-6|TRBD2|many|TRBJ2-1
TGTGCCAGCAGCCCGGGACTAGCGGGAGGGATTGGGAGGGATGAGCAGTTCTTC
CASSPGLAGGIGRDEQFF
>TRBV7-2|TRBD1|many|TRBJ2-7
TGTGCCAGCAGCGTCCCGGGACAGGGTTCCGGATTAGACTACGAGCAGTACTTC
CASSVPGQGSGLDYEQYF
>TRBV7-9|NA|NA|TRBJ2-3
TGTGCCAGCAGCTTAGATGCTAGAGCGGGCACAGATACGCAGTATTTT
CASSLDARAGTDTQYF
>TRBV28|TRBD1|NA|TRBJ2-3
TGTGCCAGTTTCTCACAGGGGGGCGCAGATACGCAGTATTTT
CASFSQGGADTQYF
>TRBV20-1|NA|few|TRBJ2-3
TGCAGTGCTAGAGATTATACCCGGCACACCACAGATACGCAGTATTTT
CSARDYTRHTTDTQYF
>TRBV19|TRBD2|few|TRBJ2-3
TGTGCCAGCGGGACGGGACTAGCGGGAGTTTCAGGAACAGATACGCAGTATTTT
CASGTGLAGVSGTDTQYF
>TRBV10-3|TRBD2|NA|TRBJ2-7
TGTGCCATCACGTCCGGGACTAGCGGGAGGACGGGGCTATACGAGCAGTACTTC
CAITSGTSGRTGLYEQYF
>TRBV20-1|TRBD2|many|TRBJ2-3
TGCAGTGCTACCCGGGGACTAGCGCTGACAGATACGCAGTATTTT
CSATRGLALTDTQYF
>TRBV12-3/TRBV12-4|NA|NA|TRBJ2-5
TGTGCCAGCAGTTTTAGGATCCAAGAGACCCAGTACTTC
CASSFRIQETQYF
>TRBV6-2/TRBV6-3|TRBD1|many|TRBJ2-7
TGTGCCAGCAGTCCCCAGGGGGTTGGCGAGCAGTACTTC
CASSPQGVGEQYF